One sample yielded the 2 T cell receptor beta chains listed below, sequenced in a study of tissue T cells after allogeneic stem cell transplantation. Clones were read by immunoSEQ multiplex PCR, and TCRdb kept only the in-frame ones, dropping some. The sample has tens of thousands of clones, about 70% seen once; the top ten hold approximately 7.7%. The input for sequencing was tissue from the ileum, taken at autopsy. The receptors originated from a female donor aged 60 or older with lung cancer.

The chain is built from TRBV18 and TRBJ1-1; weak D call: TRBD1 (6 bases). Trimming took off 2 bases at V and 0 bases at J, with 13 bases between the two ends. Germline CDR1 reads KGHSH; CDR2 reads LQKENI. The CDR3 consists of 16 residues. The CDR3 reads CASSPGGTWVNTEAFF. DNA of the CDR3: TGTGCCAGCTCACCAGGGGGCACTTGGGTGAACACTGAAGCTTTCTTT.

The chain has TRBV27 and TRBJ2-1; 11 positions match TRBD2. V trimming: 5 bases; J trimming: 5 bases; junction bases outside the gene matches: 14. Germline CDR1 MNHEY, CDR2 SMNVEV (reference sequence). The length of the CDR3 is 18 residues. The CDR3 region has the DNA TGTGCCAGCAGTCCATACCTTAGCGGGGGGGCCAGGGACAATGAGCAGTTCTTC. Protein product: CASSPYLSGGARDNEQFF.